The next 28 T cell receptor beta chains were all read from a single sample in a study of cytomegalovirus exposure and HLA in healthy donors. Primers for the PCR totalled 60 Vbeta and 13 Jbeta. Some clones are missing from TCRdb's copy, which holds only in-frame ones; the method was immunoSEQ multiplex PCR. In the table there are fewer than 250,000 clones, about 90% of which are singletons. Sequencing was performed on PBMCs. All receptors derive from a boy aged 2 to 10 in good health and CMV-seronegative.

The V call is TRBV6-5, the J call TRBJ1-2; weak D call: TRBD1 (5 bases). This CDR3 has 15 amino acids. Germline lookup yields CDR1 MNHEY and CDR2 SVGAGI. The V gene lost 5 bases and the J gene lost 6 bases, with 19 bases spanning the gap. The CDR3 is CASSPGMGTKNGYTF. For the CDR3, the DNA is TGTGCCAGCAGTCCCGGAATGGGGACTAAGAATGGCTACACCTTC.

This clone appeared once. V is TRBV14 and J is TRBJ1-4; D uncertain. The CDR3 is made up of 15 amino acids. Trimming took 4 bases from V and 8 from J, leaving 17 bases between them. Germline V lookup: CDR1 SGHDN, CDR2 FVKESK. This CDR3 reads CASSRTGIGREKLFF. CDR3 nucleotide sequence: TGTGCCAGCAGCCGAACCGGGATAGGCAGGGAAAAACTGTTTTTT.

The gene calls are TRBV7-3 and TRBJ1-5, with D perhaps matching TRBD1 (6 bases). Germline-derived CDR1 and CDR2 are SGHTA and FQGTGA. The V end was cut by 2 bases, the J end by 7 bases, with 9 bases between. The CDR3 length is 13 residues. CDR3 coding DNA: TGTGCCAGCAGCTTAGAGGGACACCAGCCCCAGCATTTT. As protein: CASSLEGHQPQHF.

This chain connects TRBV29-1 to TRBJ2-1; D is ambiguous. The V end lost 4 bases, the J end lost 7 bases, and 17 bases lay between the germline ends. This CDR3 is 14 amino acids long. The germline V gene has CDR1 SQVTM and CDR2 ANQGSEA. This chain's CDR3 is CSVAYRLSVNEQFF. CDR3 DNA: TGCAGCGTTGCTTACAGATTGAGTGTGAATGAGCAGTTCTTC.

The CDR3 nucleotides are TGTGCCGGATCCTCGGGGCGGGGCACTGAAGCTTTCTTT. Translated, it gives CAGSSGRGTEAFF. V is TRBV2 and J is TRBJ1-1; weak D call: TRBD1 (5 bases). This CDR3 contains 13 residues. Germline lookup yields CDR1 SNHLY and CDR2 FYNNEI. V lost 11 bases to trimming and J lost 4 bases, with 17 bases between them.

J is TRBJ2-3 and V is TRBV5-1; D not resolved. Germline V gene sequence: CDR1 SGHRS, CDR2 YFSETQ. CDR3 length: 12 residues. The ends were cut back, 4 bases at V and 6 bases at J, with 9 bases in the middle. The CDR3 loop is CASSPLGDTQYF. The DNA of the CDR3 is TGCGCCAGCAGCCCACTCGGGGATACGCAGTATTTT.

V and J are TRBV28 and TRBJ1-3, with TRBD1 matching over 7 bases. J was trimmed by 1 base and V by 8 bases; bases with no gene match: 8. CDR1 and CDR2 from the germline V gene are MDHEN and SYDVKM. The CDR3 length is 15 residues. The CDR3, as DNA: TGTGCCAGCGGGATTCCGACAGGGTCTGGAAACACCATATATTTT. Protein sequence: CASGIPTGSGNTIYF.

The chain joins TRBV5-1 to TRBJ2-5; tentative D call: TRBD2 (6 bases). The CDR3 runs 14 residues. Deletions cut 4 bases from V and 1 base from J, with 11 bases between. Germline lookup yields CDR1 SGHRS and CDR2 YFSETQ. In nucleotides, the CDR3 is TGCGCCAGCAGCGGCGGGATCAGCCAAGAGACCCAGTACTTC. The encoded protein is CASSGGISQETQYF. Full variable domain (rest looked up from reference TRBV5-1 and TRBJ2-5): KAGVTQTPRYLIKTRGQQVTLSCSPISGHRSVSWYQQTPGQGLQFLFEYFSETQRNKGNFPGRFSGRQFSNSRSEMNVSTLELGDSALYLCASSGGISQETQYFGPGTRLLVL.

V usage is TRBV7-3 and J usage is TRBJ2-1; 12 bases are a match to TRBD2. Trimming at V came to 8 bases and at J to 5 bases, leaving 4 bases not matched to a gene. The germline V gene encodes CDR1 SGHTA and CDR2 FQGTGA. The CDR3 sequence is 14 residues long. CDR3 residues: CASQTSGGHNEQFF. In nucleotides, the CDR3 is TGTGCCAGCCAGACTAGCGGGGGACACAATGAGCAGTTCTTC.

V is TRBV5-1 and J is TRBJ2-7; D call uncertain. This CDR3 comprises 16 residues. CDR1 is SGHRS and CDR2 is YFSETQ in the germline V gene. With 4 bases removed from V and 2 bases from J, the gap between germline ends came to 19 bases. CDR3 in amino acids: CASSLFLETQPYEQYF. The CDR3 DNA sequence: TGCGCCAGCAGCCTGTTCTTGGAGACCCAACCCTACGAGCAGTACTTC.

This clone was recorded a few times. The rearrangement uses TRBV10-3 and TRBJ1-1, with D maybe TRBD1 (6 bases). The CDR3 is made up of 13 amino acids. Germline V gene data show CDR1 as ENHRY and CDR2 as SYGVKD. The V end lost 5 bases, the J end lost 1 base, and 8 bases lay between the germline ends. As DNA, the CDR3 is TGTGCCATCAGTAAGACAGGGAACACTGAAGCTTTCTTT. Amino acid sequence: CAISKTGNTEAFF.

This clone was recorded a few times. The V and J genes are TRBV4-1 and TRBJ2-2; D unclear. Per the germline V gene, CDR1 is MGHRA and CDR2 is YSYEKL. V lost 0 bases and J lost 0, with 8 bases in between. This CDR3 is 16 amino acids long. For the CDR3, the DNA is TGCGCCAGCAGCCAAGACTGGGCACCGAACACCGGGGAGCTGTTTTTT. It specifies CASSQDWAPNTGELFF.

The CDR3 DNA reads as TGTGCCAGCAGTTTGGGGCAGGGTGTCTACTATGGCTACACCTTC. Translated, it gives CASSLGQGVYYGYTF. V usage is TRBV28 and J usage is TRBJ1-2; D may be TRBD1 (5 bases). CDR1 and CDR2 (germline): MDHEN, SYDVKM. This CDR3 comprises 15 residues. V lost 3 bases to trimming and J lost 3 bases, with 14 bases between them.

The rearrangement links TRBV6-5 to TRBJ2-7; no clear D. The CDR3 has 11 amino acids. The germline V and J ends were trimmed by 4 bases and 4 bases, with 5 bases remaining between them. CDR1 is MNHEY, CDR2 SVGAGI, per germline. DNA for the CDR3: TGTGCCAGCAGTTCCAGATACGAGCAGTACTTC. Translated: CASSSRYEQYF.

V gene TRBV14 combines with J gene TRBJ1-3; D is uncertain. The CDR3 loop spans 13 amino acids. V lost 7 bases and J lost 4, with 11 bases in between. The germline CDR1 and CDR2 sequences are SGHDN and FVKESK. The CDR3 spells CASKNSGGNTIYF. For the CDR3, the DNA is TGTGCCAGCAAGAACTCCGGGGGAAACACCATATATTTT.

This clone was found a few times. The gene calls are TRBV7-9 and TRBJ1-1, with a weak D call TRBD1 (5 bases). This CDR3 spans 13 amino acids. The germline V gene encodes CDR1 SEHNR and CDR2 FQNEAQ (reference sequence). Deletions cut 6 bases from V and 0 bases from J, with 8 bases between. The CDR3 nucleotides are TGTGCCAGCAGTGACAGACTGAACACTGAAGCTTTCTTT. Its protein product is CASSDRLNTEAFF. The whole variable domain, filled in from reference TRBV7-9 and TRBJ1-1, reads DTGVSQNPRHKITKRGQNVTFRCDPISEHNRLYWYRQTLGQGPEFLTYFQNEAQLEKSRLLSDRFSAERPKGSFSTLEIQRTEQGDSAMYLCASSDRLNTEAFFGQGTRLTVV.

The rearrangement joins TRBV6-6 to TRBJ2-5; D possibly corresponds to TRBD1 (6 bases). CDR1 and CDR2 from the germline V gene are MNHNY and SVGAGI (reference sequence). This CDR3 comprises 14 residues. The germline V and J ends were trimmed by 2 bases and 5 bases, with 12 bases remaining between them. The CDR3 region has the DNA TGTGCCAGCAGTTACCCCGGACAGTCGGAGACCCAGTACTTC. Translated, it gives CASSYPGQSETQYF.

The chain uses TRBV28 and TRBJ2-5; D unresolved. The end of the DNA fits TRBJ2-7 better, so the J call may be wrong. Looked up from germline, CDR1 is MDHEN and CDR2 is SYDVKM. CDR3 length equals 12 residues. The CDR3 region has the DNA TGTGCCAGCAGTTTATTGTTCTACGAGCAGTACTTC. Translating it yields CASSLLFYEQYF.

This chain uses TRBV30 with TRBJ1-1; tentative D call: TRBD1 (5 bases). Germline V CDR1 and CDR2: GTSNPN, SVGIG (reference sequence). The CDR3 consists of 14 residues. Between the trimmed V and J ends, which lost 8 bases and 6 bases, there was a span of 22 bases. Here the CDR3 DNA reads TGTGCCCGACACCCTTCTTGGGGCGACGCTGAAGCTTTCTTT. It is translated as CARHPSWGDAEAFF.

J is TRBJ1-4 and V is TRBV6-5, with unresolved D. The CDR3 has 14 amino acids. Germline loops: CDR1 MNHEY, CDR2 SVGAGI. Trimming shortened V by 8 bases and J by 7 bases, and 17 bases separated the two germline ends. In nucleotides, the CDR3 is TGTGCCAGCCACGGCCCTATTAGGAGTGAAAAACTGTTTTTT. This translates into CASHGPIRSEKLFF.

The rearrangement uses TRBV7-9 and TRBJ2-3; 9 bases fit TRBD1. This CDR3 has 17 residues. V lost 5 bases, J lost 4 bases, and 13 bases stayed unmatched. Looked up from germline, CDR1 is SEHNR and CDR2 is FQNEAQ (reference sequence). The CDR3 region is CASSPSLGTGSPDTQYF. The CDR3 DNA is TGTGCCAGCAGCCCCAGCTTAGGGACAGGGTCCCCAGATACGCAGTATTTT.

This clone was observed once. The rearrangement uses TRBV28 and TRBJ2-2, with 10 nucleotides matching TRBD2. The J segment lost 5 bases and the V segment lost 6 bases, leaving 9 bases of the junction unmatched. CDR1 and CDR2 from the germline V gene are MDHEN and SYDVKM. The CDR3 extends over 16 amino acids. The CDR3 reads CASSSPSGRKTGELFF. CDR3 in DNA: TGTGCCAGCAGCTCCCCTAGCGGGAGAAAGACCGGGGAGCTGTTTTTT.

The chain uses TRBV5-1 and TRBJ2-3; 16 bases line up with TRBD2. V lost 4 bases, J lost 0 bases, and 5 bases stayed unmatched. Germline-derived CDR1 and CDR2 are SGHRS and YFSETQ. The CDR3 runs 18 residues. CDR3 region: CASSPGLAGGVSTDTQYF. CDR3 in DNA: TGCGCCAGCAGCCCGGGACTAGCGGGAGGGGTTAGCACAGATACGCAGTATTTT.

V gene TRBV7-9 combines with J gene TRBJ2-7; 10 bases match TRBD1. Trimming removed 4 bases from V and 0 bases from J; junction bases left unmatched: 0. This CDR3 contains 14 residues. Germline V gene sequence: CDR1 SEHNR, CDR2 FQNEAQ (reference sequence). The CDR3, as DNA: TGTGCCAGCAGCTGGACAGGGGGCTCCTACGAGCAGTACTTC. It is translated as CASSWTGGSYEQYF.

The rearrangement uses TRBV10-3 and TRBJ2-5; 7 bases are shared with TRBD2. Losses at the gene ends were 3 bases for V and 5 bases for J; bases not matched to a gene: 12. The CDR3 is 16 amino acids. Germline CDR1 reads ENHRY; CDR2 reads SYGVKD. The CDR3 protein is CAISEAGPSKDETQYF. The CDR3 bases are TGTGCCATCAGTGAAGCGGGACCGTCCAAGGACGAGACCCAGTACTTC.

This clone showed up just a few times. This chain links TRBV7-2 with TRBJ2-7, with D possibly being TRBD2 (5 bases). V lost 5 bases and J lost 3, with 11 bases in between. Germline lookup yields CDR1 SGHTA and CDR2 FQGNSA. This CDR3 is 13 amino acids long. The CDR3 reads CASSEGLDYEQYF. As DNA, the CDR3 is TGTGCCAGCAGCGAGGGCCTCGACTACGAGCAGTACTTC.

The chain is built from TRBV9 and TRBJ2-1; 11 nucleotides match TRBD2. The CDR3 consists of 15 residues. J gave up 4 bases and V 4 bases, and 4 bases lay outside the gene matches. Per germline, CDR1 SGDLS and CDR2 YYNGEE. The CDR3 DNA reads TGTGCCAGCAGCCTGGGACTAGCGGCTTACAATGAGCAGTTCTTC. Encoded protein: CASSLGLAAYNEQFF.

Written as DNA, the CDR3 is TGTGCCAGCAGCTCGGAGGTGAGCGACATTCAGTACTTC. This translates into CASSSEVSDIQYF. The rearrangement uses TRBV9 and TRBJ2-4, with a possible D match to TRBD2 (5 bases). Germline V CDR1 and CDR2: SGDLS, YYNGEE. The CDR3 spans 13 residues. Trimming took off 4 bases at V and 8 bases at J, with 13 bases between the two ends.